This entry features one T cell receptor beta chain sequence. The entry originates in a study of cytomegalovirus exposure and HLA in healthy donors. Amplification used 60 Vbeta primers and 13 Jbeta primers. Clones were sequenced by immunoSEQ multiplex PCR, and TCRdb holds only the in-frame ones, with some missing. The data show a few hundred thousand clones, with approximately 78% seen just once and 2.9% held by the top ten. The specimen was PBMCs. The receptor was derived from a man under 40 in good health and CMV-seronegative.

The chain's CDR3 is CASSLAGLSNQPQHF. The CDR3 DNA is TGTGCCAGCAGCTTGGCCGGACTTAGCAATCAGCCCCAGCATTTT. V and J are TRBV5-6 and TRBJ1-5; D uncertain. CDR1 is SGHDT, CDR2 YYEEEE, per germline. CDR3 length: 15 amino acids. Trimming stripped 0 bases from V and 0 bases from J, with 7 bases between.